The next 16 T cell receptor beta chains were all read from a single sample in a study of T cells after yellow fever vaccination. One entry per CDR3 protein, called by TCRdb with MiXCR from the 5' RACE reads. This sample carries some 400,000 distinct CDR3 sequences, around a sixth of them seen once, and the ten largest clones take roughly a sixth. This specimen was PBMCs, taken before the yellow fever booster vaccination. The receptors were gathered from a man between 18 and 29 years old who received the YFV17D yellow fever vaccine.

The rearrangement uses TRBV20-1 and TRBJ2-3; D might be TRBD1 (8 bases). There are 15 residues in the CDR3. CDR1 is DFQATT and CDR2 is SNEGSKA in the germline V gene (reference sequence). With 7 bases removed from V and 1 base from J, the gap between germline ends came to 18 bases. The CDR3 protein is CSVLRAGQGTDTQYF. The CDR3, as DNA: TGCAGTGTTCTAAGAGCGGGACAGGGCACAGATACGCAGTATTTT.

The chain employs TRBV5-1 and TRBJ2-2, with 9 nucleotides matching TRBD2. V lost 6 bases, J lost 1 base, and 7 bases stayed unmatched. Germline values: CDR1 SGHRS, CDR2 YFSETQ. The CDR3 runs to 16 residues. This CDR3 reads CASTSGAGGNTGELFF. The DNA for the CDR3 is TGCGCCAGCACCAGTGGAGCGGGGGGGAACACCGGGGAGCTGTTTTTT.

The V call is TRBV5-1, the J call TRBJ2-5; weak D call: TRBD2 (6 bases). The germline V gene has CDR1 SGHRS and CDR2 YFSETQ. Between the trimmed V and J ends, which lost 3 bases and 5 bases, there was a span of 20 bases. This CDR3 is built from 16 residues. The CDR3 protein is CASSWGEVQGGETQYF. As DNA, the CDR3 is TGCGCCAGCAGCTGGGGGGAGGTCCAAGGAGGCGAGACCCAGTACTTC.

The gene calls are TRBV29-1 and TRBJ2-1; no clear D. The germline V gene has CDR1 SQVTM and CDR2 ANQGSEA. This CDR3 comprises 13 residues. The V gene lost 1 base and the J gene lost 10 bases, with 14 bases spanning the gap. DNA of the CDR3: TGCAGCGTTGAAGGGAGTAGGCTCGGGGAGCAGTTCTTC. This encodes CSVEGSRLGEQFF.

This clonotype turned up a few times. The CDR3 nucleotides read TGTGCCAGCACCCTCCCACTAGCGGCAACAGATACGCAGTATTTT. Protein sequence: CASTLPLAATDTQYF. J is TRBJ2-3 and V is TRBV6-4, with TRBD2 matching 8 bases. J was trimmed by 3 bases and V by 7 bases; bases with no gene match: 9. Germline V gene data show CDR1 as MRHNA and CDR2 as SNTAGT. The CDR3 contains 15 residues.

This clonotype turned up a few times. The J gene is TRBJ2-1, the V gene TRBV4-3; the D gene is possibly TRBD2 (6 bases). Per germline, CDR1 LGHNA and CDR2 YSLEER. Trimming left V 3 bases short and J 9 bases short, with 33 bases between. The CDR3 extends over 20 amino acids. Here the CDR3 reads CASSHDVHGLQSTRSGEQFF. The CDR3 DNA reads TGCGCCAGCAGCCACGATGTCCACGGACTACAATCTACCCGTTCGGGTGAGCAGTTCTTC.

The genes are TRBV9 and TRBJ1-2; 7 bases fit TRBD1. J lost 4 bases, V lost 2 bases, and 5 bases had no gene match. Germline V gene lookup returns CDR1 SGDLS and CDR2 YYNGEE. CDR3 length: 14 residues. The CDR3 protein is CASSVQAGGYGYTF. The CDR3 nucleotides are TGTGCCAGCAGCGTCCAAGCAGGGGGCTATGGCTACACCTTC.

This clonotype was seen repeatedly, ten times or more. CDR3 sequence (DNA): TGTGCCAGCAGCCTGACCCGGACTAGCGGGGTCTACGAGCAGTACTTC. Its protein is CASSLTRTSGVYEQYF. This sequence joins TRBV5-5 and TRBJ2-7; 12 bases are shared with TRBD2. The CDR3 totals 16 residues. The junction had 8 bases not matched to a gene; V was cut back by 4 bases and J by 3 bases. Germline loops: CDR1 SGHKS, CDR2 YYEKEE (reference sequence).

This chain links TRBV7-3 with TRBJ2-1; D may correspond to TRBD1 or TRBD2 (5 bases each). V lost 5 bases and J lost 5, with 16 bases in between. The CDR3 is 15 residues long. Germline V CDR1 and CDR2: SGHTA, FQGTGA. CDR3 loop: CASSPARDPNNEQFF. The CDR3 DNA is TGTGCCAGCAGCCCTGCCCGGGACCCTAACAATGAGCAGTTCTTC.

DNA for the CDR3: TGCAGTGCTAGATCAGCTAACACTGAAGCTTTCTTT. It yields the protein CSARSANTEAFF. This rearrangement joins TRBV20-1 to TRBJ1-1; D is ambiguous. The germline V gene has CDR1 DFQATT and CDR2 SNEGSKA (reference sequence). The CDR3 totals 12 residues. V was clipped by 2 bases and J by 2 bases, with 6 bases between them.

A few counts support this clonotype. V and J are TRBV7-9 and TRBJ2-7, with 7 bases lining up with TRBD1. The CDR3 sequence is 15 residues long. After removal of 8 bases from V and 7 bases from J, the junction contained 17 bases not matched to a gene. Germline CDR1 is SEHNR and CDR2 is FQNEAQ (reference sequence). The CDR3 sequence is CASRGPAGGPWEQYF. In DNA form, the CDR3 reads TGTGCCAGCCGCGGTCCGGCAGGGGGTCCATGGGAGCAGTACTTC.

V usage is TRBV5-1 and J usage is TRBJ1-4; 7 bases align to TRBD1. J lost 7 bases, V lost 4 bases, and 7 bases had no gene match. CDR1 is SGHRS, CDR2 YFSETQ, per germline. The CDR3 consists of 14 residues. CDR3 bases: TGCGCCAGCAGCCCGACAGGGAACTTTGAAAAACTGTTTTTT. It encodes CASSPTGNFEKLFF.

This clonotype was seen only a few times. V is TRBV5-1 and J is TRBJ2-7, with unresolved D. Trimming cost V 5 bases and J 1 base, with 13 bases left between them. The CDR3 loop spans 14 amino acids. CDR1 and CDR2 (germline): SGHRS, YFSETQ. The CDR3 sequence is CASSIGVGSYEQYV. The CDR3 coding sequence is TGCGCCAGCAGTATTGGGGTGGGGTCCTACGAGCAGTACGTC.

The V gene is TRBV11-2, the J gene TRBJ2-7; D is unclear. CDR3 length: 14 residues. V was trimmed by 5 bases and J by 4 bases, leaving 15 bases between them. Germline-derived CDR1 and CDR2 are SGHAT and FQNNGV. DNA for the CDR3: TGTGCCAGCAGCCCAGGACCGATGGCGTACGAGCAGTACTTC. Its translation is CASSPGPMAYEQYF.

The chain recombines TRBV7-2 with TRBJ2-7, with 10 positions matching TRBD1. V dropped 3 bases and J dropped 6; count of bases not matched to a gene: 5. The CDR3 length is 14 residues. Per germline, CDR1 SGHTA and CDR2 FQGNSA. CDR3 sequence: CASSLGQGRPEQYV. The CDR3 region has the DNA TGTGCCAGCAGCTTGGGACAGGGGCGGCCCGAGCAGTACGTC.

The chain recombines TRBV7-2 with TRBJ2-7; 9 nucleotides line up with TRBD1. This CDR3 region has 13 residues. V shed 5 bases, J shed 7 bases, and the junction held 6 bases outside the gene matches. Germline-derived CDR1 and CDR2 are SGHTA and FQGNSA. DNA of the CDR3: TGTGCCAGCAGCCGGGACAGGGCGGGAGAGCAGTACGTC. Translated, it gives CASSRDRAGEQYV.